The 9 T cell receptor delta chains reported below all come from one sample, sequenced in a study of γδ T cells in repeated Plasmodium falciparum infection. TCRdb re-processed the multiplex PCR reads using CATT. The table records roughly 93,000 delta-chain clones, 0.98% of them present only once. Gammadelta T cells were flow-sorted from PBMC into Vgamma9/Vdelta2+ and Vdelta2-negative populations for bulk analysis. The sample consisted of gamma-delta T cells from blood. These receptors came from a pool of human donors (malaria-infected and uninfected, not separated).

To note about this clone: A far more abundant clone sits one base away, making this likely a read error. Other DNA sequences in the sample encode the same CDR3. The rearrangement joins TRDV1 to TRDJ1; D remains unclear. Germline assignment: CDR1 TSWWSYY and CDR2 QGS. CDR3 size: 12 residues. V was cut by 6 bases and J by 6 bases, with 11 bases left in between. CDR3 in amino acids: CALGELRYKLIF. The CDR3 DNA reads TGTGCTCTTGGAGAATTGCGGTATAAACTCATCTTT.

A few counts support this clone. With a far larger clone one base away, a read error is the likely cause. Other DNA variants within this sample encode the same CDR3. This sequence joins TRDV2 and TRDJ1; 12 bases map to TRDD3. TCRdb offers no J gene call, so here the DNA was matched to germline to obtain one. CDR1 GEAIGNYY and CDR2 EKD come from the germline V gene. This CDR3 spans 18 amino acids. The CDR3 region is CACDYAGGYDIYTDKLIF. The CDR3 DNA reads as TGTGCCTGTGACTATGCTGGGGGATACGACATATACACTGATAAACTCATCTTT.

This clone was counted at least ten times. TCRdb lists the protein of a much larger clone for this DNA, which differs at residue 18, so this is likely a read error; the protein given here is translated from the DNA itself. The V gene is TRDV1; the J gene was not called. Germline lookup yields CDR1 TSWWSYY and CDR2 QGS. CDR3 length equals 19 residues. The CDR3 region has the DNA TGTGCTCTTGGGGAATCGGGGCCCCCGGTCGTCCTTCAAACCGATAAACTCACCTTT. It specifies CALGESGPPVVLQTDKLTF.

For this clone: This likely reflects a read error, since a far larger clone is one base away. This same CDR3 is encoded by further DNA sequences in the sample. The chain recombines TRDV2 with TRDJ1, with TRDD3 as a possible D gene (6 bases). TCRdb is silent on the J gene; assignment here came from matching the DNA to germline. Trimming stripped 0 bases from V and 1 base from J, with 14 bases between. The germline gives CDR1 GEAIGNYY, CDR2 EKD. This CDR3 comprises 16 residues. CDR3 loop: CACDTVGMLGTDKLIF. In DNA form, the CDR3 reads TGTGCCTGTGACACCGTGGGGATGCTGGGCACCGATAAACTCATCTTT.

Concerning this clone itself: The protein TCRdb gives is from a much larger clone and does not agree with this DNA's translation at residue 9, likely a read error; the protein shown here comes from the DNA. In DNA form, the CDR3 reads TGTGCTCTTGGGGAACTCGAACCTCCCCGTACGTACGTGCCAGGCGGGGGGACTAATACCGATAAACTCATCTTT. It is translated as CALGELEPPRTYVPGGGTNTDKLIF. This sequence joins TRDV1 and TRDJ1, with TRDD3 as a possible D gene (6 bases). The germline CDR1 and CDR2 sequences are TSWWSYY and QGS. CDR3 length: 25 amino acids. Trimming removed 0 bases from V and 2 bases from J, with 40 bases in between.

With regard to this clone: This likely came from a read error, as a far larger clone is one base away. Distinct nucleotide sequences in the sample also encode this CDR3. The chain couples TRDV1 to TRDJ1; tentatively, D is TRDD3 (6 bases). No J gene was available from TCRdb, and it was assigned here by a germline match of the DNA. CDR1 is TSWWSYY, CDR2 QGS, per germline. Trimming shortened V by 1 base and J by 0 bases, and 27 bases separated the two germline ends. The CDR3 runs to 21 residues. The DNA for the CDR3 is TGTGCTCTTGGGGAACCGACCCATTCCTCTAATGGGGGGTACTACACCGATAAACTCATCTTT. This codes for CALGEPTHSSNGGYYTDKLIF.

As concerns this clone: TCRdb assigns this DNA the protein of a much larger clone, which departs from its translation at residue 14; this likely reflects a read error, and the protein shown comes from translating the DNA. The chain couples TRDV1 to TRDJ1, with 9 bases lining up with TRDD3. Germline V lookup: CDR1 TSWWSYY, CDR2 QGS. V lost 2 bases and J lost 0; bases outside the gene matches: 31. The CDR3 runs to 25 residues. CDR3 DNA sequence: TGTGCTCTTGGGGAAGTGGGCCTACACCTGGGGGATGAAGCGAGGAGGCCACTGTACACCGATAAACTCATCTTT. Amino acid sequence: CALGEVGLHLGDEARRPLYTDKLIF.

With regard to this clone: TCRdb's protein for this DNA is that of a much larger clone and differs from the translation at residue 11, likely a read error; the protein shown is the DNA translation. No J gene was called, and the V gene is TRDV2. This CDR3 region has 12 residues. Germline assignment: CDR1 GEAIGNYY and CDR2 EKD. The CDR3 nucleotides are TGTGCCTGTGACACCGGAACCGATAAACTCACCTTT. Translated, it gives CACDTGTDKLTF.

A note on this clone: With a far larger clone one base away, a read error is the likely cause. This sample also contains other DNA sequences that code for the same CDR3. The genes are TRDV2 and TRDJ1; 10 nucleotides agree with TRDD3. Because TCRdb records no J gene, it was assigned here through a match of the DNA to germline. Trimming cost V 3 bases and J 0 bases; bases outside gene matches: 9. CDR1 and CDR2 (germline): GEAIGNYY, EKD. The CDR3 consists of 17 residues. The CDR3 sequence is CACDPLGDIGYTDKLIF. The CDR3 DNA follows: TGTGCCTGTGACCCTCTGGGGGATATCGGATACACCGATAAACTCATCTTT.